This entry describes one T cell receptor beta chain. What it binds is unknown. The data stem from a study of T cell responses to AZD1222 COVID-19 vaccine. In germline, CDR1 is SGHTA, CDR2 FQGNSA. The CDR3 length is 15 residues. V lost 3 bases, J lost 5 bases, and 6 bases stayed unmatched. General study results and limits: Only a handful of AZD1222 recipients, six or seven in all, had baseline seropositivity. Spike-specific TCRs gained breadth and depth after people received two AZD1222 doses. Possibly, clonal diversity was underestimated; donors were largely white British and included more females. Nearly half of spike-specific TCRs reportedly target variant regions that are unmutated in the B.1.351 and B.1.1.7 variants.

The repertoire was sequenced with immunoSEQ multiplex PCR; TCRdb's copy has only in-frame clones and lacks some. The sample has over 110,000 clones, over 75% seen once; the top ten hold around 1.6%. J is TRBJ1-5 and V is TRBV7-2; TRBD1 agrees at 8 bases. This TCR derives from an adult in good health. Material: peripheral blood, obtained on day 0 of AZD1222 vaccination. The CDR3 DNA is TGTGCCAGCAGCTTGGCCGGGACAGGAGATCAGCCCCAGCATTTT. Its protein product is CASSLAGTGDQPQHF.